This is a list of T cell receptor beta chains from one sample in a study of human T cells and chemical hapten exposure. TCRdb re-called the 5' RACE reads through MiXCR, storing one row per CDR3 protein. Altogether about 80,000 distinct CDR3 sequences are present, approximately 16% being singletons, with the ten largest covering approximately 6.2%. All receptors come from a female donor in good health. The CDR3 runs from the conserved cysteine through the conserved F or W. Each record gives: D gene, V gene, J gene, clone size, CDR3 protein, CDR3 DNA. The D gene is left open where the match is weak. A row's size may be missing; if present it is once, few, many or a size class.

d_gene: TRBD1; v_gene: TRBV5-8; j_gene: TRBJ2-7; abundance: NA; CDR3aa: CASGAVEGTGGNF; CDR3nt: TGTGCCAGCGGCGCGGTAGAGGGGACAGGGGGGAACTTC
d_gene: TRBD2; v_gene: TRBV7-8; j_gene: TRBJ2-1; abundance: NA; CDR3aa: CASSLSRGGWNEQFF; CDR3nt: TGTGCCAGCAGCTTATCCCGGGGGGGGTGGAATGAGCAGTTCTTC
d_gene: NA; v_gene: TRBV30; j_gene: TRBJ2-7; abundance: NA; CDR3aa: CAWSPKRWYEQYF; CDR3nt: TGTGCCTGGTCCCCTAAGAGGTGGTACGAGCAGTACTTC
d_gene: NA; v_gene: TRBV20-1; j_gene: TRBJ1-1; abundance: NA; CDR3aa: CSARSLNTEAFF; CDR3nt: TGCAGTGCTAGGTCGTTGAACACTGAAGCTTTCTTT
d_gene: NA; v_gene: TRBV7-2; j_gene: TRBJ1-2; abundance: NA; CDR3aa: CASSSVTGVYGYTF; CDR3nt: TGTGCCAGCAGCTCCGTGACAGGAGTCTATGGCTACACCTTC
d_gene: TRBD1; v_gene: TRBV25-1; j_gene: TRBJ2-7; abundance: NA; CDR3aa: CASSGHSGQTYEQYF; CDR3nt: TGTGCCAGCAGTGGACATTCGGGACAGACCTACGAGCAGTACTTC
d_gene: TRBD1; v_gene: TRBV7-2; j_gene: TRBJ1-2; abundance: few; CDR3aa: CASSLVQAGGAYGYTF; CDR3nt: TGTGCCAGCAGCTTAGTCCAGGCAGGGGGCGCCTATGGCTACACCTTC
d_gene: TRBD1; v_gene: TRBV6-5; j_gene: TRBJ2-5; abundance: NA; CDR3aa: CASRPLQGAEETQYF; CDR3nt: TGTGCCAGCAGACCTCTACAGGGGGCGGAAGAGACCCAGTACTTC
d_gene: NA; v_gene: TRBV4-1; j_gene: TRBJ1-1; abundance: NA; CDR3aa: CASSQPYTEAFF; CDR3nt: TGCGCCAGCAGCCAACCCTACACTGAAGCTTTCTTT
d_gene: TRBD2; v_gene: TRBV28; j_gene: TRBJ2-3; abundance: many; CDR3aa: CASSLNSGGRTDTQYF; CDR3nt: TGTGCCAGCAGCCTTAATTCGGGGGGGCGAACAGATACGCAGTATTTT
d_gene: TRBD2; v_gene: TRBV5-1; j_gene: TRBJ2-1; abundance: few; CDR3aa: CASSLEGTSSPNEQFF; CDR3nt: TGCGCCAGCAGCTTGGAAGGGACTAGCTCCCCTAATGAGCAGTTCTTC
d_gene: NA; v_gene: TRBV20-1; j_gene: TRBJ2-3; abundance: NA; CDR3aa: CSARTSIGTDTQYF; CDR3nt: TGCAGTGCTAGAACTAGCATTGGCACAGATACGCAGTATTTT
d_gene: NA; v_gene: TRBV18; j_gene: TRBJ1-2; abundance: NA; CDR3aa: CASSPPGGGYGYTF; CDR3nt: TGTGCCAGCTCACCACCAGGAGGGGGCTATGGCTACACCTTC
d_gene: NA; v_gene: TRBV7-9; j_gene: TRBJ2-1; abundance: NA; CDR3aa: CASSSEGGTSSYNEQFF; CDR3nt: TGTGCCAGCAGCTCAGAGGGAGGAACTAGCTCCTACAATGAGCAGTTCTTC
d_gene: TRBD1; v_gene: TRBV27; j_gene: TRBJ2-7; abundance: few; CDR3aa: CASSLSGQGAGEQYF; CDR3nt: TGTGCCAGCAGTTTATCGGGACAGGGGGCCGGCGAGCAGTACTTC
d_gene: TRBD1; v_gene: TRBV19; j_gene: TRBJ1-5; abundance: few; CDR3aa: CASSISPTGPEPQHF; CDR3nt: TGTGCCAGTAGTATAAGCCCGACAGGGCCGGAGCCCCAGCATTTT
d_gene: NA; v_gene: TRBV12-3/TRBV12-4; j_gene: TRBJ2-3; abundance: few; CDR3aa: CASSLLSGTDTQYF; CDR3nt: TGTGCCAGCAGTTTACTGTCGGGAACAGATACGCAGTATTTT
d_gene: TRBD2; v_gene: TRBV29-1; j_gene: TRBJ2-1; abundance: few; CDR3aa: CSVEGLADQSSYNEQFF; CDR3nt: TGCAGCGTGGAGGGACTAGCGGACCAGAGCTCCTACAATGAGCAGTTCTTC
d_gene: NA; v_gene: TRBV20-1; j_gene: TRBJ1-5; abundance: NA; CDR3aa: CSARSGGGSNQPQHF; CDR3nt: TGCAGTGCTAGATCCGGGGGCGGGAGCAATCAGCCCCAGCATTTT
d_gene: TRBD2; v_gene: TRBV20-1; j_gene: TRBJ2-1; abundance: NA; CDR3aa: CSAELPGLAGGNNEQFF; CDR3nt: TGCAGTGCGGAGCTTCCGGGACTAGCGGGAGGAAACAATGAGCAGTTCTTC
d_gene: NA; v_gene: TRBV27; j_gene: TRBJ2-2; abundance: NA; CDR3aa: CASSLGVANTGELFF; CDR3nt: TGTGCCAGCAGTTTAGGGGTCGCGAACACCGGGGAGCTGTTTTTT
d_gene: TRBD1; v_gene: TRBV7-2; j_gene: TRBJ2-1; abundance: NA; CDR3aa: CASSLANQGVYNEQFF; CDR3nt: TGTGCCAGCAGCTTAGCAAATCAGGGGGTCTACAATGAGCAGTTCTTC
d_gene: NA; v_gene: TRBV12-3/TRBV12-4; j_gene: TRBJ1-5; abundance: many; CDR3aa: CASSLQTNQPQHF; CDR3nt: TGTGCCAGCAGTTTACAAACCAATCAGCCCCAGCATTTT
d_gene: TRBD1; v_gene: TRBV6-6; j_gene: TRBJ2-4; abundance: NA; CDR3aa: CASRKGTELAKNIQYF; CDR3nt: TGTGCCAGCAGGAAAGGGACAGAACTAGCCAAAAACATTCAGTACTTC
d_gene: TRBD2; v_gene: TRBV12-3/TRBV12-4; j_gene: TRBJ2-3; abundance: NA; CDR3aa: CASSLGQRGATDTQYF; CDR3nt: TGTGCCAGCAGTTTAGGGCAGCGGGGGGCCACAGATACGCAGTATTTT
d_gene: NA; v_gene: TRBV5-1; j_gene: TRBJ2-5; abundance: few; CDR3aa: CASSLEGGEETQYF; CDR3nt: TGCGCCAGCAGCTTGGAAGGGGGGGAAGAGACCCAGTACTTC
d_gene: NA; v_gene: TRBV19; j_gene: TRBJ2-3; abundance: few; CDR3aa: CASRRDTNTDTQYF; CDR3nt: TGTGCCAGTAGGAGGGACACGAACACAGATACGCAGTATTTT
d_gene: NA; v_gene: TRBV6-7; j_gene: TRBJ1-2; abundance: NA; CDR3aa: CASSYGPRSRGYTF; CDR3nt: TGTGCCAGCAGTTACGGGCCCCGAAGTCGCGGCTACACCTTC
d_gene: NA; v_gene: TRBV29-1; j_gene: TRBJ1-2; abundance: NA; CDR3aa: CSADIIYGYTF; CDR3nt: TGCAGCGCCGACATTATCTATGGCTACACCTTC
d_gene: NA; v_gene: TRBV7-2; j_gene: TRBJ1-5; abundance: NA; CDR3aa: CASSLGINQPQHF; CDR3nt: TGTGCCAGCAGCTTAGGAATTAATCAGCCCCAGCATTTT
d_gene: NA; v_gene: TRBV5-1; j_gene: TRBJ2-2; abundance: few; CDR3aa: CASSFPTGELFF; CDR3nt: TGCGCCAGCAGCTTCCCGACCGGGGAGCTGTTTTTT
d_gene: NA; v_gene: TRBV25-1; j_gene: TRBJ1-1; abundance: few; CDR3aa: CASSEDGWITEAFF; CDR3nt: TGTGCCAGCAGTGAAGACGGTTGGATCACTGAAGCTTTCTTT
d_gene: NA; v_gene: TRBV29-1; j_gene: TRBJ1-2; abundance: few; CDR3aa: CSVRERGNYGYTF; CDR3nt: TGCAGCGTACGGGAGCGGGGGAACTATGGCTACACCTTC
d_gene: NA; v_gene: TRBV5-5; j_gene: TRBJ2-7; abundance: few; CDR3aa: CASSTNPEPAYEQYF; CDR3nt: TGTGCCAGCAGCACCAATCCCGAGCCCGCCTACGAGCAGTACTTC
d_gene: TRBD2; v_gene: TRBV7-2; j_gene: TRBJ2-2; abundance: NA; CDR3aa: CASSPPSGRSHGELFF; CDR3nt: TGTGCCAGCAGCCCCCCTAGCGGGAGGAGTCACGGGGAGCTGTTTTTT
d_gene: TRBD1; v_gene: TRBV28; j_gene: TRBJ1-2; abundance: NA; CDR3aa: CASSFNPGQGSGYTF; CDR3nt: TGTGCCAGCAGTTTTAATCCGGGACAGGGTTCGGGCTACACCTTC
d_gene: NA; v_gene: TRBV10-3; j_gene: TRBJ2-3; abundance: NA; CDR3aa: CASAGTSTDTQYF; CDR3nt: TGTGCCAGTGCAGGGACTAGCACAGATACGCAGTATTTT
d_gene: TRBD2; v_gene: TRBV28; j_gene: TRBJ2-5; abundance: few; CDR3aa: CASSDRLAETQYF; CDR3nt: TGTGCCAGCAGCGACCGACTAGCAGAGACCCAGTACTTC
d_gene: NA; v_gene: TRBV7-9; j_gene: TRBJ2-2; abundance: NA; CDR3aa: CASSLVVSPNTGELFF; CDR3nt: TGTGCCAGCAGCTTAGTCGTGAGCCCGAACACCGGGGAGCTGTTTTTT
d_gene: NA; v_gene: TRBV7-9; j_gene: TRBJ1-2; abundance: NA; CDR3aa: CASSFLPGRGPLGYTF; CDR3nt: TGTGCCAGCAGCTTTCTTCCAGGAAGGGGACCTTTAGGCTACACCTTC
d_gene: NA; v_gene: TRBV12-3/TRBV12-4; j_gene: TRBJ1-1; abundance: NA; CDR3aa: CASSLAWGLSEAFF; CDR3nt: TGTGCCAGCAGTTTGGCGTGGGGGCTCTCTGAAGCTTTCTTT
d_gene: NA; v_gene: TRBV5-5; j_gene: TRBJ2-7; abundance: few; CDR3aa: CASSLLRHEQYF; CDR3nt: TGTGCCAGCAGCTTATTGAGACACGAGCAGTACTTC
d_gene: TRBD1; v_gene: TRBV7-2; j_gene: TRBJ2-7; abundance: few; CDR3aa: CASSPDRVVGGQYF; CDR3nt: TGTGCCAGCAGCCCAGACAGGGTGGTCGGTGGGCAGTACTTC
d_gene: NA; v_gene: TRBV10-3; j_gene: TRBJ1-2; abundance: NA; CDR3aa: CAISVGSEDVYTF; CDR3nt: TGTGCCATCAGTGTTGGCAGCGAAGACGTCTACACCTTC
d_gene: NA; v_gene: TRBV19; j_gene: TRBJ1-1; abundance: few; CDR3aa: CASSSSLNTEAFF; CDR3nt: TGTGCCAGTAGCTCCAGCTTGAACACTGAAGCTTTCTTT
d_gene: NA; v_gene: TRBV28; j_gene: TRBJ1-1; abundance: few; CDR3aa: CASSLSLSMNTEAFF; CDR3nt: TGTGCCAGCAGTTTAAGTCTTTCCATGAACACTGAAGCTTTCTTT
d_gene: TRBD1; v_gene: TRBV29-1; j_gene: TRBJ1-1; abundance: many; CDR3aa: CSAGQGSNTEAFF; CDR3nt: TGCAGCGCTGGACAGGGGTCGAACACTGAAGCTTTCTTT
d_gene: NA; v_gene: TRBV12-3/TRBV12-4; j_gene: TRBJ1-1; abundance: NA; CDR3aa: CASSFPRDSRNTEAFF; CDR3nt: TGTGCCAGCAGTTTCCCCCGGGACTCTCGGAACACTGAAGCTTTCTTT
d_gene: TRBD2; v_gene: TRBV7-9; j_gene: TRBJ2-1; abundance: NA; CDR3aa: CASSPPAGGYNEQFF; CDR3nt: TGTGCCAGCAGCCCTCCGGCGGGGGGCTACAATGAGCAGTTCTTC
d_gene: NA; v_gene: TRBV7-2; j_gene: TRBJ1-6; abundance: few; CDR3aa: CASSFPGASPLHF; CDR3nt: TGTGCCAGCAGCTTTCCAGGGGCTTCACCCCTCCACTTT
d_gene: NA; v_gene: TRBV7-9; j_gene: TRBJ1-1; abundance: NA; CDR3aa: CASSLDEGPHTEAFF; CDR3nt: TGTGCCAGCAGCTTAGATGAGGGGCCCCACACTGAAGCTTTCTTT
d_gene: NA; v_gene: TRBV5-1; j_gene: TRBJ2-1; abundance: NA; CDR3aa: CASSLASGREQFF; CDR3nt: TGCGCCAGCAGCTTGGCGAGCGGGCGGGAGCAGTTCTTC
d_gene: NA; v_gene: TRBV18; j_gene: TRBJ1-1; abundance: once; CDR3aa: CASSPTQRQNTEAFF; CDR3nt: TGTGCCAGCTCACCAACCCAGAGACAGAACACTGAAGCTTTCTTT
d_gene: NA; v_gene: TRBV6-1; j_gene: TRBJ2-1; abundance: NA; CDR3aa: CASSEGTLDDNEQFF; CDR3nt: TGTGCCAGCAGTGAGGGGACTCTCGACGACAATGAGCAGTTCTTC